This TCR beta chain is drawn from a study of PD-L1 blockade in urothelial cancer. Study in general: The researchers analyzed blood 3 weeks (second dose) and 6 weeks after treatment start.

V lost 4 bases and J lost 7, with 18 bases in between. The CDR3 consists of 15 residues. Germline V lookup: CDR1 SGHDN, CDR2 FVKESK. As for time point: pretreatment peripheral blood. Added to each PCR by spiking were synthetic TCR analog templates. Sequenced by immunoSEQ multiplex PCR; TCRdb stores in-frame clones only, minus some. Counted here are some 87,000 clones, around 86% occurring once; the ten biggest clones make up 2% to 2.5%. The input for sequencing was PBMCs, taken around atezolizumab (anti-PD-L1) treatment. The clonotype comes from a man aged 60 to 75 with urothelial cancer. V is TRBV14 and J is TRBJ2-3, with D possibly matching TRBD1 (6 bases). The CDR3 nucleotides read TGTGCCAGCAGCCCTCGACAGGTCCCTCCTAATACGCAGTATTTT. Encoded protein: CASSPRQVPPNTQYF.